Listed below are T cell receptor beta chains from one sample, sequenced in a study of Ad26.COV2.S vaccination and SARS-CoV-2 variants. TCRdb keeps only in-frame clones here, not all; method: immunoSEQ multiplex PCR. The sample has roughly 140,000 clones, around 86% seen once. The input for sequencing was peripheral blood, taken after recovery from COVID-19. These receptors originate from a human donor who had recovered from COVID-19. Each CDR3 is given with its conserved first and last residue. D genes are given only for firm matches. Clone size is not always given. Where it is, it says once, few, many or a class for expanded clones.

j_call | v_call | clone_size | d_call | cdr3_aa | cdr3_nt
TRBJ2-7 | TRBV5-1 | . | . | CASSLWQESEQYF | TGCGCCAGCAGCTTGTGGCAGGAGTCCGAGCAGTACTTC
TRBJ1-2 | TRBV19 | . | . | CATTDNYGYTF | TGTGCCACCACAGATAACTATGGCTACACCTTC
TRBJ2-3 | TRBV2 | . | TRBD2 | CASTPGGAGADTQYF | TGTGCCAGTACCCCCGGGGGGGCTGGGGCAGATACGCAGTATTTT
TRBJ2-5 | TRBV2 | . | . | CASIGLGETQYF | TGTGCCAGCATTGGGCTTGGAGAGACCCAGTACTTC
TRBJ1-1 | TRBV30 | . | TRBD1 | CAFRTGGEYTEAFF | TGTGCTTTTAGAACAGGGGGCGAGTACACTGAAGCTTTCTTT
TRBJ2-7 | TRBV28 | . | . | CASSSDRSGSYEQYF | TGTGCCAGCAGTTCCGACAGGTCAGGGAGCTACGAGCAGTACTTC
TRBJ2-5 | TRBV2 | . | . | CASTPGDTQETQYF | TGTGCCAGCACCCCAGGGGACACGCAAGAGACCCAGTACTTC
TRBJ2-1 | TRBV18 | . | . | CASCEDIPHNEQFF | TGTGCCAGCTGCGAGGACATTCCCCACAATGAGCAGTTCTTC
TRBJ2-5 | TRBV27 | once | . | CASSFLGAGETQYF | TGTGCCAGCAGTTTTTTAGGGGCAGGGGAGACCCAGTACTTC
TRBJ2-7 | TRBV4-3 | . | . | CASSQERDQSYEQYF | TGCGCCAGCAGCCAAGAAAGGGACCAGTCCTACGAGCAGTACTTC
TRBJ2-1 | TRBV4-3 | . | . | CASSLGHLNEQFF | TGCGCCAGCAGCCTCGGTCATTTGAATGAGCAGTTCTTC
TRBJ2-3 | TRBV24-1 | . | . | CATSDLGSTDTQYF | TGTGCCACCAGTGATTTAGGTAGCACAGATACGCAGTATTTT
TRBJ1-1 | TRBV7-9 | few | . | CASTSLNTEAFF | TGTGCCTCCACCTCGCTGAACACTGAAGCTTTCTTT
TRBJ1-5 | TRBV4-1 | . | . | CASSQEFFRVRRNQPQHF | TGCGCCAGCAGCCAAGAATTTTTTCGGGTCAGACGCAATCAGCCCCAGCATTTT
TRBJ1-2 | TRBV7-2 | once | . | CASSTFEIGYTF | TGTGCCAGCAGTACCTTCGAGATTGGCTACACCTTC
TRBJ1-6 | TRBV12-3/TRBV12-4 | . | . | CASSLLQGPLHF | TGTGCCAGCAGCCTCCTCCAGGGACCCCTCCACTTT
TRBJ2-5 | TRBV24-1 | . | . | CATSEGSLETQYF | TGTGCCACCAGTGAGGGCAGCCTAGAGACCCAGTACTTC
TRBJ2-1 | TRBV5-4 | . | TRBD2 | CASSPGGLAGGFASYNEQFF | TGTGCCAGCAGCCCCGGGGGACTAGCGGGGGGTTTCGCCTCCTACAATGAGCAGTTCTTC
TRBJ1-6 | TRBV5-4 | . | . | CASSLDAGTTYNSPLHF | TGTGCCAGCAGCTTGGACGCAGGTACAACTTATAATTCACCCCTCCACTTT
TRBJ1-1 | TRBV6-2/TRBV6-3 | once | TRBD1 | CASSSTPGQGTEAFF | TGTGCCAGCAGTTCAACCCCGGGACAGGGAACTGAAGCTTTCTTT
TRBJ2-3 | TRBV28 | . | . | CASSLEFGADTQYF | TGTGCCAGCAGTTTAGAGTTCGGGGCAGATACGCAGTATTTT
TRBJ2-1 | TRBV27 | . | TRBD2 | CASSTPGTRSNEQFF | TGTGCCAGCAGTACACCCGGGACTAGGAGCAATGAGCAGTTCTTC
TRBJ2-6 | TRBV5-8 | . | . | CASSLGTDNSGANVLTF | TGTGCCAGCAGCCTGGGGACTGATAACTCTGGGGCCAACGTCCTGACTTTC
TRBJ2-1 | TRBV6-5 | . | . | CASSYSGQGNSEQFF | TGTGCCAGCAGTTACTCGGGGCAGGGGAATAGTGAGCAGTTCTTC
TRBJ1-1 | TRBV5-4 | . | . | CASSLQGGNTEAFF | TGTGCCAGCAGCTTACAGGGAGGGAACACTGAAGCTTTCTTT
TRBJ1-2 | TRBV29-1 | . | TRBD1 | CSVRSGTGAPNYGYTF | TGCAGCGTTAGATCCGGGACAGGGGCACCTAACTATGGCTACACCTTC